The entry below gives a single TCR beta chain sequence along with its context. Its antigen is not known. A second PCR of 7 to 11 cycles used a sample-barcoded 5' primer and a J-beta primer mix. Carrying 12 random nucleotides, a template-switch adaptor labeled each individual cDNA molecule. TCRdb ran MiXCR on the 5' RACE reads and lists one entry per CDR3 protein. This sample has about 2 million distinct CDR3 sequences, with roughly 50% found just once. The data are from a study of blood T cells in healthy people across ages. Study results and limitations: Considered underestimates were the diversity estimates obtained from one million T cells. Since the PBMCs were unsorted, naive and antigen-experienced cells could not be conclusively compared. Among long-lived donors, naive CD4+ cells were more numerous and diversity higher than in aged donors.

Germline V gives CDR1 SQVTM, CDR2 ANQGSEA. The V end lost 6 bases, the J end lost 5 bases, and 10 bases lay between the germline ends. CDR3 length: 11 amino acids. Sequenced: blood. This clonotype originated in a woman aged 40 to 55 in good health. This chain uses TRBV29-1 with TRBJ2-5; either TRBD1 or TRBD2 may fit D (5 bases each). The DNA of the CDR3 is TGCAGCGTCGGGACCTGGGAGACCCAGTACTTC. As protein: CSVGTWETQYF.